The T cell receptor beta chain under discussion was sequenced for a study of CD8+ T cells in alopecia areata. Whole-study findings and limits: Tofacitinib significantly lowered scalp clonality and expanded CD8+ clones among the top 100. It was observed that many expanded lesional clones persisted in scalp and blood during tofacitinib.

CDR1 SQVTM and CDR2 ANQGSEA come from the germline V gene. This CDR3 comprises 14 residues. Trimming took 4 bases from V and 4 from J; bases not matched to a gene: 3. This clone was observed a few times. Its antigen remains unknown. Regarding treatment: oral pan-JAK inhibitor, 5-10 mg twice daily. cDNA serving as the sequencing template came from extracted, reverse transcribed RNA. Generated by immunoSEQ multiplex PCR, the TCRdb table keeps only in-frame clones and is missing some. The data contain around 190,000 clones, approximately 60% of them singletons. This clonotype was obtained from a human donor with alopecia areata. The chain uses TRBV29-1 and TRBJ2-5; TRBD2 agrees at 13 bases. The sequenced sample was CD4+ T cells sorted from blood, obtained at week 4, from a patient treated with tofacitinib. CDR3 region: CSVAGTSGIETQYF. For the CDR3, the DNA is TGCAGCGTTGCCGGGACTAGCGGGATAGAGACCCAGTACTTC.